One and the same sample provided the 28 T cell receptor beta chains below, sequenced in a study of OX40 agonist ivuxolimab in advanced cancers. Only in-frame clones appear in the TCRdb table, and some are missing; sequencing was by immunoSEQ multiplex PCR. The sample has about 42,000 clones, 75% to 85% seen once. This material consisted of CD4+ or CD8+ T cells sorted from blood, taken in a trial of the OX40 agonist ivuxolimab. Every receptor here comes from an adult with an advanced solid tumor such as melanoma, head and neck, liver or kidney cancer.

The chain combines TRBV6-5 with TRBJ2-3, with 7 bases identical to TRBD1. The CDR3 is 14 amino acids. Germline V CDR1 and CDR2: MNHEY, SVGAGI. V lost 5 bases and J lost 1; bases outside the gene matches: 3. The CDR3 DNA is TGTGCCAGCAGTACACAGGGGCGCACAGATACGCAGTATTTT. Protein: CASSTQGRTDTQYF.

V usage is TRBV6-6 and J usage is TRBJ1-2; 9 nucleotides line up with TRBD1. Losses at the gene ends were 4 bases for V and 4 bases for J; bases not matched to a gene: 1. The CDR3 contains 13 residues. Looked up from germline, CDR1 is MNHNY and CDR2 is SVGAGI (reference sequence). CDR3 region: CASSWTGAYGYTF. The CDR3 DNA follows: TGTGCCAGCAGTTGGACAGGGGCCTATGGCTACACCTTC.

This chain joins TRBV10-1 and TRBJ1-1; unclear D gene. The V end lost 3 bases, the J end lost 0 bases, and 5 bases lay between the germline ends. The V gene's germline CDR1 is WNHNN and CDR2 SYGVQD (reference sequence). This CDR3 is 13 amino acids long. The chain's CDR3 is CASSDTMNTEAFF. The CDR3 bases are TGCGCCAGCAGTGACACGATGAACACTGAAGCTTTCTTT.

The chain is built from TRBV2 and TRBJ2-6, with D perhaps given as TRBD1 or TRBD2 (5 bases each). The CDR3 covers 16 residues. V dropped 4 bases and J dropped 3 bases, with 13 bases sitting between them. Per germline, CDR1 SNHLY and CDR2 FYNNEI. The CDR3 DNA sequence: TGTGCCAGCAGTGCGGAATCGGGGCTTGGGGCCAACGTCCTGACTTTC. The encoded protein is CASSAESGLGANVLTF.

The chain recombines TRBV7-9 with TRBJ2-5; possibly TRBD2 for D (7 bases). Looked up from germline, CDR1 is SEHNR and CDR2 is FQNEAQ (reference sequence). This CDR3 is built from 16 residues. V was pared by 2 bases and J by 1 base, with 14 bases between. CDR3 sequence reads: CASSLTRGGVQETQYF. As DNA, the CDR3 is TGTGCCAGCAGCTTAACAAGGGGGGGGGTCCAAGAGACCCAGTACTTC.

The rearrangement joins TRBV4-3 to TRBJ1-1, with 8 bases fitting TRBD1. V was pared by 1 base and J by 1 base, with 2 bases of the junction left unmatched. The germline gives CDR1 LGHNA, CDR2 YSLEER. The CDR3 covers 15 residues. This chain's CDR3 is CASSQVGQGNTEAFF. CDR3 DNA: TGCGCCAGCAGCCAAGTCGGACAGGGGAACACTGAAGCTTTCTTT.

The rearrangement links TRBV5-1 to TRBJ2-7; D possibly matches TRBD1 or TRBD2 (5 bases each). CDR1 and CDR2 from the germline V gene are SGHRS and YFSETQ. V lost 2 bases and J 0 bases, leaving 12 bases between the germline ends. The CDR3 sequence is 15 residues long. DNA for the CDR3: TGCGCCAGCAGCTTCGGGGACGGCCTCTCCTACGAGCAGTACTTC. This translates into CASSFGDGLSYEQYF.

This clone was counted a few times. The V and J genes are TRBV28 and TRBJ1-2; unclear D gene. Germline assignment: CDR1 MDHEN and CDR2 SYDVKM. V lost 7 bases, J lost 6 bases, and 12 bases lay in between. This CDR3 spans 12 amino acids. CDR3 protein: CASNFGVDGYTF. The CDR3 nucleotides are TGTGCCAGCAACTTCGGGGTTGATGGCTACACCTTC.

This clone was observed once. This sequence joins TRBV30 and TRBJ1-4, with 9 bases matching TRBD1. This CDR3 is 15 amino acids long. The germline CDR1 and CDR2 sequences are GTSNPN and SVGIG (reference sequence). Losses at the gene ends were 3 bases for V and 6 bases for J; bases not matched to a gene: 8. CDR3 nucleotides: TGTGCCTGGAGAATATCCGGGACAGGGTATGAAAAACTGTTTTTT. Translating gives CAWRISGTGYEKLFF. The full variable domain, rest sourced from reference TRBV30 and TRBJ1-4, is SQTIHQWPATLVQPVGSPLSLECTVEGTSNPNLYWYRQAAGRGLQLLFYSVGIGQISSEVPQNLSASRPQDRQFILSSKKLLLSDSGFYLCAWRISGTGYEKLFFGSGTQLSVL.

The chain carries TRBV5-4 and TRBJ2-7, with D possibly being TRBD2 (7 bases). CDR3 length equals 15 residues. Germline V lookup: CDR1 SGHNT, CDR2 YYREEE (reference sequence). Trimming cost V 0 bases and J 9 bases, with 19 bases left between them. Written as DNA, the CDR3 is TGTGCCAGCAGCTTGGAGGTGGCGGGGGTAGGGGGGCAGTACTTC. Translation: CASSLEVAGVGGQYF.

V usage is TRBV9 and J usage is TRBJ2-1; a weak D match, TRBD1 (6 bases). Germline CDR1 and CDR2: SGDLS and YYNGEE. The CDR3 loop spans 14 amino acids. Trimming removed 0 bases at V and 4 bases at J, with 8 bases between. The CDR3 DNA is TGTGCCAGCAGCGTAGAGGGACAATACAATGAGCAGTTCTTC. This sequence encodes CASSVEGQYNEQFF. The whole variable domain, remainder taken from reference TRBV9 and TRBJ2-1, is DSGVTQTPKHLITATGQRVTLRCSPRSGDLSVYWYQQSLDQGLQFLIQYYNGEERAKGNILERFSAQQFPDLHSELNLSSLELGDSALYFCASSVEGQYNEQFFGPGTRLTVL.

This sequence joins TRBV27 and TRBJ1-2; the D gene is possibly TRBD1 (5 bases). Per germline, CDR1 MNHEY and CDR2 SMNVEV (reference sequence). The CDR3 runs to 14 residues. The germline V and J ends were trimmed by 6 bases and 7 bases, with 18 bases remaining between them. The CDR3 DNA reads TGTGCCAGCAGCCGAGGGGAGGGACTGCCTGGCTACACCTTC. This gives the protein CASSRGEGLPGYTF.

This rearrangement joins TRBV7-8 to TRBJ2-1; the match to TRBD2 covers 9 bases. The length of the CDR3 is 16 residues. Germline V CDR1 and CDR2: SGHVS, FQNEAQ. The V and J ends lost 1 base and 8 bases, in that order; junction bases with no gene match: 9. The CDR3 DNA is TGTGCCAGCAGCTTAGTGCTAGCGGGATATCGCGATGAGCAGTTCTTC. Its translation is CASSLVLAGYRDEQFF.

The J gene is TRBJ2-3, the V gene TRBV11-1, with D possibly matching TRBD1 (6 bases). This CDR3 comprises 13 residues. Trimming shortened V by 7 bases and J by 3 bases, and 11 bases separated the two germline ends. Germline V gene lookup returns CDR1 SGHAT and CDR2 FQDESV (reference sequence). CDR3 loop: CASKFTGTDTQYF. The DNA of the CDR3 is TGTGCCAGCAAGTTTACAGGGACAGATACGCAGTATTTT.

Only one count was recorded for this clone. The gene calls are TRBV4-3 and TRBJ1-4; possible D gene TRBD1, 6 bases. V dropped 1 base and J dropped 5 bases, with 14 bases sitting between them. Germline V gene data show CDR1 as LGHNA and CDR2 as YSLEER. The CDR3 sequence is 16 residues long. CDR3 amino acids: CASSQVWGAENEKLFF. In DNA, the CDR3 is TGCGCCAGCAGCCAAGTGTGGGGGGCTGAGAATGAAAAACTGTTTTTT.

The genes are TRBV9 and TRBJ2-7, with TRBD1 matching over 9 bases. Germline CDR1 SGDLS, CDR2 YYNGEE. The CDR3 sequence is 14 residues long. Trimming took 0 bases from V and 6 from J; bases not matched to a gene: 4. The CDR3 DNA follows: TGTGCCAGCAGCGTAGCGGACAGGGGTTCCGAGCAGTACTTC. Protein product: CASSVADRGSEQYF.

The chain couples TRBV7-2 to TRBJ2-1; the D gene is possibly TRBD2 (5 bases). The CDR3 is made up of 16 amino acids. The germline V gene encodes CDR1 SGHTA and CDR2 FQGNSA. V was cut by 1 base and J by 2 bases, with 12 bases left in between. DNA for the CDR3: TGTGCCAGCAGCTTAGAGGGAGCGGTCCCCTACAATGAGCAGTTCTTC. Translation: CASSLEGAVPYNEQFF.

Details on this clone: Compared with germline, one end of the junction differs, possibly owing to a read error. The chain recombines TRBV30 with TRBJ1-3; no definite D call. The CDR3 sequence is 14 residues long. CDR1 GTSNPN and CDR2 SVGIG come from the germline V gene (reference sequence). CDR3: CASSTASSGNTIYF. CDR3 bases: TGTGCCTCGAGTACAGCTAGCTCTGGAAACACCATATATTTT. The full variable domain, in which reference TRBV30 and TRBJ1-3 provide the parts outside the CDR3, is SQTIHQWPATLVQPVGSPLSLECTVEGTSNPNLYWYRQAAGRGLQLLFYSVGIGQISSEVPQNLSASRPQDRQFILSSKKLLLSDSGFYLCASSTASSGNTIYFGEGSWLTVV.

This chain links TRBV5-1 with TRBJ2-7; 8 nucleotides line up with TRBD2. Germline V gene data show CDR1 as SGHRS and CDR2 as YFSETQ. Losses at the gene ends were 2 bases for V and 0 bases for J; bases not matched to a gene: 4. The CDR3 is 15 residues long. CDR3 region: CASSFSGAPSYEQYF. The CDR3 DNA reads TGCGCCAGCAGCTTTAGCGGGGCGCCCTCCTACGAGCAGTACTTC. Supplemented by reference TRBV5-1 and TRBJ2-7, the full variable domain reads KAGVTQTPRYLIKTRGQQVTLSCSPISGHRSVSWYQQTPGQGLQFLFEYFSETQRNKGNFPGRFSGRQFSNSRSEMNVSTLELGDSALYLCASSFSGAPSYEQYFGPGTRLTVT.

This clone has a single count. The chain is built from TRBV21-1 and TRBJ1-5; TRBD1 is the table's D call and was not checked against the DNA. TRBV21-1 is flagged as a pseudogene. This CDR3 region has 19 residues. CDR3 in amino acids: CASSKAEGQEYYSNQPQHF. The CDR3 coding sequence is TGTGCCAGCAGCAAAGCGGAGGGACAGGAGTACTATAGCAATCAGCCCCAGCATTTT.

J is TRBJ1-2 and V is TRBV14; D is uncertain. This CDR3 contains 13 residues. CDR1 is SGHDN, CDR2 FVKESK, per germline. V lost 4 bases and J lost 5, with 11 bases in between. In DNA form, the CDR3 reads TGTGCCAGCAGCCCGGGCGGGCAGTATGGCTACACCTTC. This sequence encodes CASSPGGQYGYTF.

The chain joins TRBV4-3 to TRBJ2-5; TRBD1 aligns across 8 bases. CDR1 LGHNA and CDR2 YSLEER come from the germline V gene. Trimming took 1 base from V and 4 from J; bases not matched to a gene: 17. The CDR3 spans 19 residues. CDR3 coding DNA: TGCGCCAGCAGCCAAGCTAATCTATATATCTCAGGGGGCAGAGAGACCCAGTACTTC. Translation: CASSQANLYISGGRETQYF.

In its sample, this clone was seen a few times. This rearrangement joins TRBV2 to TRBJ1-2, with 7 bases matching TRBD1. The germline gives CDR1 SNHLY, CDR2 FYNNEI. The CDR3 loop spans 14 amino acids. V lost 5 bases to trimming and J lost 5 bases; unmatched junction nucleotides: 8. CDR3 loop: CASSSNRGNYGYTF. The CDR3 DNA reads TGTGCCAGCAGTTCAAACAGGGGAAATTATGGCTACACCTTC.

The rearrangement joins TRBV7-3 to TRBJ2-1, with 10 positions matching TRBD2. The CDR3 has 16 amino acids. The germline CDR1 and CDR2 sequences are SGHTA and FQGTGA. V lost 5 bases, J lost 7 bases, and 11 bases stayed unmatched. This CDR3 reads CASSARASGRLNEQFF. CDR3 in DNA: TGTGCCAGCAGCGCCCGGGCTAGCGGGAGATTAAATGAGCAGTTCTTC. The full variable domain, rest sourced from reference TRBV7-3 and TRBJ2-1, is GAGVSQTPSNKVTEKGKYVELRCDPISGHTALYWYRQSLGQGPEFLIYFQGTGAADDSGLPNDRFFAVRPEGSVSTLKIQRTERGDSAVYLCASSARASGRLNEQFFGPGTRLTVL.

The V and J genes are TRBV19 and TRBJ1-3; D not resolved. CDR1 and CDR2 (germline): LNHDA, SQIVND (reference sequence). This CDR3 has 14 amino acids. The V and J ends lost 1 base and 3 bases respectively, with 7 bases between them. CDR3 protein: CASSIGGVGNTIYF. DNA of the CDR3: TGTGCCAGTAGTATAGGCGGAGTTGGAAACACCATATATTTT.

V and J are TRBV6-1 and TRBJ2-7, with 10 bases fitting TRBD2. The germline V gene has CDR1 MNHNS and CDR2 SASEGT. With 7 bases clipped from V and 6 bases from J, the junction kept 12 bases outside the gene matches. This CDR3 region has 15 residues. The CDR3 nucleotides are TGTGCCAGCACCCCCGCTAGCGGGAGTTCTCTCGAGCAGTACTTC. It translates to CASTPASGSSLEQYF.

The chain joins TRBV11-1 to TRBJ1-2; tentatively, D is TRBD1 (6 bases). This CDR3 is 14 amino acids long. Germline loops: CDR1 SGHAT, CDR2 FQDESV (reference sequence). V lost 5 bases and J lost 4, with 14 bases in between. The CDR3 is CASSQQGLAYGYTF. CDR3 coding DNA: TGTGCCAGCAGCCAACAGGGTTTAGCCTATGGCTACACCTTC.

J is TRBJ2-5 and V is TRBV11-2, with a tentative D call TRBD2 (7 bases). V lost 6 bases, J lost 4 bases, and 21 bases lay in between. This CDR3 contains 16 residues. Germline V CDR1 and CDR2: SGHAT, FQNNGV. Written as DNA, the CDR3 is TGTGCCAGCAGTCCCTTTAGGGGGGGAACCAGAGAGACCCAGTACTTC. This translates into CASSPFRGGTRETQYF.